This T cell receptor (beta chain) was documented in a study of blood T cells in healthy people across ages. Study summary: There was about one barcoded beta molecule captured by template switching per two T cells.

Details on this clonotype: The target antigen is unknown.

V lost 7 bases and J lost 2; bases outside the gene matches: 14. This CDR3 comprises 17 residues. Per germline, CDR1 MNHNS and CDR2 SASEGT. Extracted total RNA amounted to at least 6 micrograms for each sample. Points from the study as a whole: Naive T cell percentage by flow cytometry tracked strongly with beta diversity.

The authors ran a second PCR of 7 to 11 cycles using a sample-barcoded 5' primer and a J-beta primer mix. Every single cDNA molecule received a tag from a template-switch adaptor with 12 random nucleotides. Each CDR3 protein is one row after TCRdb ran MiXCR on the 5' RACE reads. This table has about 2 million distinct CDR3 sequences, less than 50% appearing once. V is TRBV6-1 and J is TRBJ1-1; 9 bases line up with TRBD1. The receptor was isolated from a woman in her thirties or forties in good health. The sequenced sample was blood. This CDR3 is CASTGQGSLPANTEAFF. DNA for the CDR3: TGTGCCAGCACCGGACAGGGGTCACTACCAGCCAACACTGAAGCTTTCTTT.